Shown below are 3 T cell receptor beta chains from a single sample sequenced in a study of blood T cell repertoires in COVID-19. TCRdb keeps only in-frame clones here, not all; method: immunoSEQ multiplex PCR. This table holds approximately 24,000 clones, approximately 94% found once. Input material: peripheral blood. These receptors originate from a woman between 45 and 65 years old with active COVID-19.

Turning to this clone: One end of the junction fails to match germline, which may point to a read error. The chain couples TRBV29-1 to TRBJ2-1, with D possibly being TRBD1 (6 bases). There are 9 residues in the CDR3. Germline CDR1 is SQVTM and CDR2 is ANQGSEA. The CDR3 DNA follows: TGCAGCGTTGGGACAGACAGAGTCTTC. As protein: CSVGTDRVF.

The rearrangement links TRBV7-9 to TRBJ2-1; D gene uncertain. The V and J ends lost 1 base and 6 bases respectively, with 7 bases between them. Germline V CDR1 and CDR2: SEHNR, FQNEAQ (reference sequence). The CDR3 is made up of 13 amino acids. Here the CDR3 reads CASSLGAANEQFF. DNA of the CDR3: TGTGCCAGCAGCTTAGGGGCAGCCAATGAGCAGTTCTTC. The whole variable domain, filled in from reference TRBV7-9 and TRBJ2-1, reads DTGVSQNPRHKITKRGQNVTFRCDPISEHNRLYWYRQTLGQGPEFLTYFQNEAQLEKSRLLSDRFSAERPKGSFSTLEIQRTEQGDSAMYLCASSLGAANEQFFGPGTRLTVL.

The chain has TRBV29-1 and TRBJ2-3; TRBD2 agrees at 13 bases. The CDR3 is made up of 18 amino acids. Germline V gives CDR1 SQVTM, CDR2 ANQGSEA. The V segment lost 1 base and the J segment 1 base; nucleotides outside the gene matches: 8. Here the CDR3 DNA reads TGCAGCGTTGAAGTCGGACTAGCGGGAGTAGTGCGCACAGATACGCAGTATTTT. Protein: CSVEVGLAGVVRTDTQYF.